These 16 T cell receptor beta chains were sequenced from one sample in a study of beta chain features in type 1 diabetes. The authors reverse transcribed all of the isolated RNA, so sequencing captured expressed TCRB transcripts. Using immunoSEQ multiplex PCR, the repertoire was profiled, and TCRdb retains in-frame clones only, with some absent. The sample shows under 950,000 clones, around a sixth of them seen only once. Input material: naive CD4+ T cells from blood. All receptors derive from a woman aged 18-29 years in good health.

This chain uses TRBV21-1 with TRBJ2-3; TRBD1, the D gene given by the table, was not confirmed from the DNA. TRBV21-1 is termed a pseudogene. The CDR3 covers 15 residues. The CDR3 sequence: CASSPGTSRTDTQYF. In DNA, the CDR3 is TGTGCCAGCAGCCCGGGGACATCCCGCACAGATACGCAGTATTTT.

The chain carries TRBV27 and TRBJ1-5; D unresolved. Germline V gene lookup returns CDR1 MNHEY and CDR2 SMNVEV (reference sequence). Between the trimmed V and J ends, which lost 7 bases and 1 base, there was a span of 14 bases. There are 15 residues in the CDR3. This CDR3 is CASTITGDSNQPQHF. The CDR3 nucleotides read TGTGCCAGCACCATAACCGGAGACAGCAATCAGCCCCAGCATTTT.

CDR3 loop: CASSPYSGQGAWNEQFF. The CDR3, as DNA: TGCGCCAGCAGCCCTTACTCGGGACAGGGGGCTTGGAATGAGCAGTTCTTC. V usage is TRBV10-1 and J usage is TRBJ2-1, with TRBD1 matching 12 bases. Germline trimming cut 6 bases from V and 7 bases from J; bases unmatched to any gene: 13. Germline V gene lookup returns CDR1 WNHNN and CDR2 SYGVQD (reference sequence). CDR3 length: 17 residues.

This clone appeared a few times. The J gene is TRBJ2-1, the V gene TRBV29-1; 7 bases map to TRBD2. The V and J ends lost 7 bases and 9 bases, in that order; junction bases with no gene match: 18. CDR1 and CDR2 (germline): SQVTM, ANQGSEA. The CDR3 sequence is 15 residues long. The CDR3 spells CSAAGRLAVRSEQFF. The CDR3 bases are TGCAGCGCCGCGGGGAGACTAGCAGTAAGGTCTGAGCAGTTCTTC.

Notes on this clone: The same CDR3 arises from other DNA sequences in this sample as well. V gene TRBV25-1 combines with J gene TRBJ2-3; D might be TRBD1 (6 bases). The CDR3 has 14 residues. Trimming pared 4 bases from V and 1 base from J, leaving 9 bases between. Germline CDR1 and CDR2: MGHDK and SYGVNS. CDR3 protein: CASSVAGGTDTQYF. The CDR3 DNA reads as TGTGCCAGCAGTGTGGCAGGGGGCACAGATACGCAGTATTTT.

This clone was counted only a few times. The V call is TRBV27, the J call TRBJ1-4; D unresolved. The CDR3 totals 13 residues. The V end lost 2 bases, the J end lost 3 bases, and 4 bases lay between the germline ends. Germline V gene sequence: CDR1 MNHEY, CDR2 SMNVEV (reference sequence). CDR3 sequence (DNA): TGTGCCAGCAGTTTACGGCCTAATGAAAAACTGTTTTTT. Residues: CASSLRPNEKLFF. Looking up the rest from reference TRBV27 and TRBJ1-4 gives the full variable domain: EAQVTQNPRYLITVTGKKLTVTCSQNMNHEYMSWYRQDPGLGLRQIYYSMNVEVTDKGDVPEGYKVSRKEKRNFPLILESPSPNQTSLYFCASSLRPNEKLFFGSGTQLSVL.

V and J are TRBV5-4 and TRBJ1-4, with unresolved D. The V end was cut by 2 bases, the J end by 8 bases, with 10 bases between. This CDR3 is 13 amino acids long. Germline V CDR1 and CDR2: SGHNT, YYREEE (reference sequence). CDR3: CASSFIDGEKLFF. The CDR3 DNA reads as TGTGCCAGCAGCTTCATAGACGGAGAAAAACTGTTTTTT.

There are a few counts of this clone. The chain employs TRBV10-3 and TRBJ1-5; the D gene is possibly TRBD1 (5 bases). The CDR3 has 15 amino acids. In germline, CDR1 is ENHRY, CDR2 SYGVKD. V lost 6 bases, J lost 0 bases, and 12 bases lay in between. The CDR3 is CAISPGTDSNQPQHF. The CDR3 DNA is TGTGCCATCAGCCCTGGGACGGATAGCAATCAGCCCCAGCATTTT.

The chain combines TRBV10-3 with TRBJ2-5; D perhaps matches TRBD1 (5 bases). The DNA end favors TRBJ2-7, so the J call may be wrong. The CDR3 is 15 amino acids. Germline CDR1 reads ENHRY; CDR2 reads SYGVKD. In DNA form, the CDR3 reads TGTGCCATCAGTGAGTCGAAACAGGCCACCTACGAGCAGTACTTC. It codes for CAISESKQATYEQYF.

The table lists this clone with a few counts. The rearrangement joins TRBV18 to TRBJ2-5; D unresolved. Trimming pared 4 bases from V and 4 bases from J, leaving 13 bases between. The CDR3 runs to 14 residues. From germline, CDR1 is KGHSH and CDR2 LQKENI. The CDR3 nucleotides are TGTGCCAGCTCACAAGGACCTGTGGGAGAGACCCAGTACTTC. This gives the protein CASSQGPVGETQYF.

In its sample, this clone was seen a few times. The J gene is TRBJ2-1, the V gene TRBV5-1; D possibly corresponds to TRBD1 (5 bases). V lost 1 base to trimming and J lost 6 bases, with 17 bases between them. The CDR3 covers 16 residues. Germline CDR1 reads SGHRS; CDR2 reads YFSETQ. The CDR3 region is CASSLQGLTLGNEQFF. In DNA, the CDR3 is TGCGCCAGCAGCTTGCAGGGCTTAACCCTAGGCAATGAGCAGTTCTTC.

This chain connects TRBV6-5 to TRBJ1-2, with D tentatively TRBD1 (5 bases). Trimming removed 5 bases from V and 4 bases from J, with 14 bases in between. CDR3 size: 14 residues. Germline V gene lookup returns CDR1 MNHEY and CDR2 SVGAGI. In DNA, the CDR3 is TGTGCCAGCAGTGAGGGACCGTCCTTCTATGGCTACACCTTC. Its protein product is CASSEGPSFYGYTF.

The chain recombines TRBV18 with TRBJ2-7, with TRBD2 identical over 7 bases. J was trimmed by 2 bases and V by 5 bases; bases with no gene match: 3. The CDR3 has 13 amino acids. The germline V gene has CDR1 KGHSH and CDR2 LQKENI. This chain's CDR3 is CASSWDYTYEQYF. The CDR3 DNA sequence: TGTGCCAGCTCATGGGACTACACCTACGAGCAGTACTTC.

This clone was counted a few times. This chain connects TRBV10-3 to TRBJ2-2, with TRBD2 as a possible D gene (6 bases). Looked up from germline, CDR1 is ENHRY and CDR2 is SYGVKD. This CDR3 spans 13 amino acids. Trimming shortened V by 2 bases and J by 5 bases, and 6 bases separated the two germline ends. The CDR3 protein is CAISERETGELFF. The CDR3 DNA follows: TGTGCCATCAGTGAGCGGGAGACCGGGGAGCTGTTTTTT.

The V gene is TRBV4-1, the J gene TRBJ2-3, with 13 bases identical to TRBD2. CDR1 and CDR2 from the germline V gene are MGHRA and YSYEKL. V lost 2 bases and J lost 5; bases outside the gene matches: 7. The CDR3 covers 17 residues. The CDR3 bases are TGCGCCAGCAGCCAAAGTACTAGCGGGAGGGCTAGAGATACGCAGTATTTT. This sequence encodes CASSQSTSGRARDTQYF.

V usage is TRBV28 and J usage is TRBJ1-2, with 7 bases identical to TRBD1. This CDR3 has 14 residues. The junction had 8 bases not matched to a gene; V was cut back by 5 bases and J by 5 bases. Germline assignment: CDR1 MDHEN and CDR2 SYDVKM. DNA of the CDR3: TGTGCCAGCAGTAGGGACAGAACCCTATATGGCTACACCTTC. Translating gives CASSRDRTLYGYTF.